The source of this T cell receptor (beta chain) is a study of OX40 agonist ivuxolimab in advanced cancers. In germline, CDR1 is MNHEY, CDR2 SVGAGI. V gave up 0 bases and J gave up 7 bases; unmatched junction bases: 6. This CDR3 region has 15 residues. Produced via immunoSEQ multiplex PCR; TCRdb's table is partial and in-frame only. The table records approximately 38,000 clones, approximately 92% of them present only once. The rearrangement joins TRBV6-5 to TRBJ2-1; 7 nucleotides match TRBD2. The sequencing used CD4+ or CD8+ T cells sorted from blood, collected in a trial of the OX40 agonist ivuxolimab. The source of this sequence is an adult with an advanced solid tumor such as melanoma, head and neck, liver or kidney cancer. As DNA, the CDR3 is TGTGCCAGCAGTTACTCGACCAGGGAGGGGAATGAGCAGTTCTTC. Translation gives CASSYSTREGNEQFF.